What follows are 19 T cell receptor beta chains derived from one specimen sequenced in a study of T cell responses to AZD1222 COVID-19 vaccine. The assay was immunoSEQ multiplex PCR, and TCRdb's table has in-frame clones only and misses some. In the table there are 180,000 or so clones, around 90% of which are singletons. The input for sequencing was peripheral blood, taken 28 days after the second AZD1222 dose. These receptors all come from an adult who received the AZD1222 COVID-19 vaccine.

The chain uses TRBV27 and TRBJ2-1; 7 positions agree with TRBD2. Germline V gene data show CDR1 as MNHEY and CDR2 as SMNVEV (reference sequence). J lost 2 bases, V lost 6 bases, and 10 bases had no gene match. This CDR3 has 16 amino acids. The CDR3 loop is CASSSTKGLPYNEQFF. In DNA, the CDR3 is TGTGCCAGCAGCTCCACCAAGGGACTACCCTACAATGAGCAGTTCTTC.

This rearrangement joins TRBV5-1 to TRBJ1-1; TRBD1 is a possible D gene (6 bases). The CDR3 is made up of 13 amino acids. V lost 5 bases and J 1 base, leaving 9 bases between the germline ends. Germline V gene lookup returns CDR1 SGHRS and CDR2 YFSETQ. CDR3 amino acids: CASSYRANTEAFF. CDR3 in DNA: TGCGCCAGCAGTTACAGGGCGAACACTGAAGCTTTCTTT.

The chain recombines TRBV7-2 with TRBJ1-1; D gene ambiguous. Deletions cut 2 bases from V and 12 bases from J, with 13 bases between. The germline V gene encodes CDR1 SGHTA and CDR2 FQGNSA. The CDR3 is 12 amino acids. In nucleotides, the CDR3 is TGTGCCAGCAGCTTATACAGAGACTCTTCTTTCTTT. It encodes CASSLYRDSSFF.

Note on this clone: Its ends do not fully match the called genes, so a read error is possible. This chain uses TRBV7-7 with TRBJ2-3, with D unclear. CDR1 and CDR2 from the germline V gene are SSHAT and FNYEAQ (reference sequence). CDR3 length: 13 residues. CDR3 nucleotides: TGTGCTAGCAGCTCCCACCCGGCAGATACGCAGTATTTT. It specifies CASSSHPADTQYF.

The chain combines TRBV3-1 (or the pseudogene TRBV3-2) with TRBJ1-2; 8 positions match TRBD1. Germline CDR1 reads LGHDT; CDR2 reads YNNKEL (reference sequence). The CDR3 is made up of 14 amino acids. The ends lost 8 bases at V and 2 bases at J; junction bases unmatched: 7. CDR3 nucleotide sequence: TGTGCCAGCGGAGGACAGGGCCCGAACTATGGCTACACCTTC. Its translation is CASGGQGPNYGYTF.

The V gene is TRBV5-1, the J gene TRBJ1-3; tentative D call: TRBD1 (6 bases). With 0 bases removed from V and 2 bases from J, the gap between germline ends came to 12 bases. Germline V gene sequence: CDR1 SGHRS, CDR2 YFSETQ. This CDR3 is 16 amino acids long. The DNA for the CDR3 is TGCGCCAGCAGCTTGGGTCCCCAGGGGACTGGAAACACCATATATTTT. Protein sequence: CASSLGPQGTGNTIYF.

This clone is deemed medium-sized. J is TRBJ2-3 and V is TRBV6-4; D remains unclear. CDR1 and CDR2 from the germline V gene are MRHNA and SNTAGT. V lost 2 bases and J 0 bases, leaving 3 bases between the germline ends. The CDR3 loop spans 13 amino acids. The CDR3 DNA reads as TGTGCCAGCAGTGACCGGAGCACAGATACGCAGTATTTT. Protein product: CASSDRSTDTQYF.

This clone was recorded once. The rearrangement uses TRBV30 and TRBJ1-1; 9 bases match TRBD1. CDR1 and CDR2 from the germline V gene are GTSNPN and SVGIG (reference sequence). J lost 4 bases, V lost 2 bases, and 5 bases had no gene match. The CDR3 length is 14 residues. In DNA, the CDR3 is TGTGCCTGGAGTACGGGACAGGGTCTCACTGAAGCTTTCTTT. Its protein product is CAWSTGQGLTEAFF.

The V gene is TRBV13, the J gene TRBJ1-5; no clear D. Trimming cost V 2 bases and J 4 bases, with 12 bases left between them. From germline, CDR1 is PRHDT and CDR2 FYEKMQ (reference sequence). This CDR3 has 15 residues. CDR3 protein: CASSLSGGMNQPQHF. Here the CDR3 DNA reads TGTGCCAGCAGCTTATCCGGAGGGATGAATCAGCCCCAGCATTTT.

V and J are TRBV19 and TRBJ1-5, with D perhaps TRBD1 (5 bases). V was shortened by 3 bases and J by 0 bases, with 15 bases between the two germline ends. The CDR3 runs 17 residues. The germline V gene has CDR1 LNHDA and CDR2 SQIVND (reference sequence). This CDR3 is CASSISSGRLSNQPQHF. The DNA for the CDR3 is TGTGCCAGTAGTATCTCATCGGGACGGCTTAGCAATCAGCCCCAGCATTTT.

The chain combines TRBV6-4 with TRBJ1-2; 9 bases are shared with TRBD1. From germline, CDR1 is MRHNA and CDR2 SNTAGT. This CDR3 has 16 amino acids. Trimming took 4 bases from V and 6 from J; bases not matched to a gene: 12. The CDR3 DNA sequence: TGTGCCAGCAGTGCCACTCTTGGGACAGGGAACCATGGCTACACCTTC. Residues: CASSATLGTGNHGYTF.

The chain joins TRBV7-9 to TRBJ1-1; D not certain. From germline, CDR1 is SEHNR and CDR2 FQNEAQ (reference sequence). The length of the CDR3 is 15 residues. The V gene lost 1 base and the J gene lost 4 bases, with 13 bases spanning the gap. The CDR3 loop is CASSLVGSLGTEAFF. In nucleotides, the CDR3 is TGTGCCAGCAGCTTAGTTGGGTCCCTGGGCACTGAAGCTTTCTTT. The full variable domain, in which reference TRBV7-9 and TRBJ1-1 provide the parts outside the CDR3, is DTGVSQNPRHKITKRGQNVTFRCDPISEHNRLYWYRQTLGQGPEFLTYFQNEAQLEKSRLLSDRFSAERPKGSFSTLEIQRTEQGDSAMYLCASSLVGSLGTEAFFGQGTRLTVV.

This chain joins TRBV27 and TRBJ2-7, with D unresolved. This CDR3 is built from 14 residues. Germline-derived CDR1 and CDR2 are MNHEY and SMNVEV (reference sequence). V lost 2 bases and J lost 5, with 13 bases in between. The CDR3 region is CASSLDGIKDEQYF. CDR3 in DNA: TGTGCCAGCAGTTTAGATGGTATTAAGGACGAGCAGTACTTC.

The chain employs TRBV10-2 and TRBJ2-1; 15 bases are a match to TRBD2. Germline V CDR1 and CDR2: WSHSY, SAAADI. J was trimmed by 2 bases and V by 9 bases; bases with no gene match: 11. CDR3 length: 18 residues. The chain's CDR3 is CASFLAGTSGGTYNEQFF. CDR3 nucleotides: TGCGCCAGTTTCTTAGCCGGGACTAGCGGGGGGACCTACAATGAGCAGTTCTTC.

The V gene is TRBV28, the J gene TRBJ1-1; no clear D gene. The V and J ends lost 2 bases and 1 base respectively, with 8 bases between them. Per the germline V gene, CDR1 is MDHEN and CDR2 is SYDVKM. This CDR3 region has 14 residues. The CDR3 loop reads CASSLVSRNTEAFF. The DNA of the CDR3 is TGTGCCAGCAGTTTAGTGTCTCGGAACACTGAAGCTTTCTTT.

The V gene is TRBV18, the J gene TRBJ1-1, with 9 positions matching TRBD1. The CDR3 spans 15 residues. Germline values: CDR1 KGHSH, CDR2 LQKENI. With 1 base clipped from V and 4 bases from J, the junction kept 4 bases outside the gene matches. The CDR3 spells CASSPRQGEATEAFF. DNA of the CDR3: TGTGCCAGCTCACCACGACAGGGGGAGGCCACTGAAGCTTTCTTT.

This chain connects TRBV30 to TRBJ1-4; D unresolved. V was shortened by 0 bases and J by 12 bases, with 14 bases between the two germline ends. Germline V lookup: CDR1 GTSNPN, CDR2 SVGIG (reference sequence). The CDR3 has 13 residues. The CDR3 protein is CAWSVAFNGELFF. The CDR3 bases are TGTGCCTGGAGTGTAGCTTTTAACGGGGAACTGTTTTTT.

The rearrangement joins TRBV7-9 to TRBJ2-3; D is unresolved. Germline lookup yields CDR1 SEHNR and CDR2 FQNEAQ (reference sequence). V lost 6 bases, J lost 0 bases, and 10 bases lay in between. The CDR3 extends over 14 amino acids. The CDR3: CASSFQPSTDTQYF. CDR3 DNA: TGTGCCAGCAGTTTCCAGCCTAGCACAGATACGCAGTATTTT.

This sequence joins TRBV5-1 and TRBJ2-2; a weak D match, TRBD2 (6 bases). This CDR3 is 15 amino acids long. Germline assignment: CDR1 SGHRS and CDR2 YFSETQ. V lost 4 bases to trimming and J lost 0 bases, with 10 bases between them. CDR3 amino acids: CASSVTSPNTGELFF. CDR3 nucleotides: TGCGCCAGCAGCGTAACTAGCCCGAACACCGGGGAGCTGTTTTTT.